The source of this T cell receptor (beta chain) is a study of T cell responses to AZD1222 COVID-19 vaccine. Study summary: Second-dose groups at about 4 or about 12 weeks were pooled. Study-level findings and limits: White British ancestry dominated among donors, who included more females, and clonal diversity was possibly underestimated. Spike-spanning, vaccine-associated CD4 TCRs were dominant at 160-218 and 743-854. None of the repertoires were sampled until the peak T cell response had passed.

The CDR3 loop spans 14 amino acids. Looked up from germline, CDR1 is MNHEY and CDR2 is SVGAGI. V lost 6 bases to trimming and J lost 4 bases; unmatched junction nucleotides: 4. A word on this clone: No antigen is known for it.

The repertoire was sequenced with immunoSEQ multiplex PCR; TCRdb's copy has only in-frame clones and lacks some. The sample records approximately 100,000 clones, roughly nine tenths being singletons. The chain joins TRBV6-5 to TRBJ2-1; TRBD2 agrees at 9 bases. This material consisted of peripheral blood, taken on day 0 of AZD1222 vaccination. The sequence was collected from an adult in good health. CDR3 DNA: TGTGCCAGCAGCGCTAGCGGGGATTACAATGAGCAGTTCTTC. Amino acids: CASSASGDYNEQFF.